The clone carrying this T cell receptor (beta chain) was detected only a few times. The target antigen is unknown. The sample is drawn from a study of beta chain features in type 1 diabetes. Study findings and constraints: TCRB repertoires of naive, central memory and Treg cells appeared more similar among patients than among healthy donors.

Markers CD45RO/CCR7/CD25/CD127/CD95/CD27 served to sort CD4+ naive, central memory, regulatory and stem cell-like memory cells. CDR3 size: 16 residues. After removal of 4 bases from V and 4 bases from J, the junction contained 8 bases not matched to a gene. Germline CDR1 and CDR2: SGHTA and FQGNSA. Sequenced material consisted of expressed TCRB transcripts (all of the isolated RNA was reverse transcribed). Produced via immunoSEQ multiplex PCR; TCRdb's table is partial and in-frame only. The profile covers 620,000 or so clones, with roughly a sixth appearing a single time and more than 0.08% taken by the ten largest.

The sequenced sample was naive CD4+ T cells from blood. The source is a man aged 18 to 35 in good health. This chain uses TRBV7-2 with TRBJ2-1; the match to TRBD2 covers 9 bases. CDR3 in amino acids: CASSSTTSGLYNEQFF. CDR3 nucleotides: TGTGCCAGCAGCTCGACGACTAGCGGCCTATACAATGAGCAGTTCTTC.